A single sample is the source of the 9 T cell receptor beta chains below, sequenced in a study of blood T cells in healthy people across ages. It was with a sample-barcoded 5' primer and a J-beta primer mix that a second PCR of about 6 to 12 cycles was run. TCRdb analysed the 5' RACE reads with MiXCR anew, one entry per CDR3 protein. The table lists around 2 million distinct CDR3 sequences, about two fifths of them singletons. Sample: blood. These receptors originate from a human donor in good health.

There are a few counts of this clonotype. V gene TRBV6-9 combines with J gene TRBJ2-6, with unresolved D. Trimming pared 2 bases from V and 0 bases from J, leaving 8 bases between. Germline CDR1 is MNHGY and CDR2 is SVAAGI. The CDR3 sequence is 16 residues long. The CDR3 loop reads CASSYDMGSGANVLTF. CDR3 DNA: TGTGCCAGCAGTTATGACATGGGCTCTGGGGCCAACGTCCTGACTTTC.

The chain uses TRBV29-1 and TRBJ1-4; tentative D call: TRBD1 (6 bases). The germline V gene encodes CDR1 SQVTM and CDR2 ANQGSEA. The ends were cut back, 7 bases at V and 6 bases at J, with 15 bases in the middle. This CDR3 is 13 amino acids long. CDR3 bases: TGCAGCGCCGCAGAGGGGGGTTATGAAAAACTGTTTTTT. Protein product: CSAAEGGYEKLFF.

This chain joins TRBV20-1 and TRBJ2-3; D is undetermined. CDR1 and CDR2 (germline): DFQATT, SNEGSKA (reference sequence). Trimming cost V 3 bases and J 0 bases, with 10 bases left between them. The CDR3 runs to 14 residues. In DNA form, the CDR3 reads TGCAGTGCTAGTCACCCCCTTAGCACAGATACGCAGTATTTT. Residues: CSASHPLSTDTQYF.

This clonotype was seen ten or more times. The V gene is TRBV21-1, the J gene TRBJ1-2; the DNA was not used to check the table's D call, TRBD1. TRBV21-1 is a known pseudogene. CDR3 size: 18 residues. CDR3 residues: CASSKAPTGGVMMDGYTF. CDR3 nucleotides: TGTGCCAGCAGCAAAGCCCCGACAGGGGGAGTTATGATGGATGGCTACACCTTC.

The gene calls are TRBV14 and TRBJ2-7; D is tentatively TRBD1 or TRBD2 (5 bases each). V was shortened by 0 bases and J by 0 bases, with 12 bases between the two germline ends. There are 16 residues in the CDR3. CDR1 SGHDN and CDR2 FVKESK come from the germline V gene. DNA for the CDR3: TGTGCCAGCAGCCAAGATACCGGGGCCAGCTCCTACGAGCAGTACTTC. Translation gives CASSQDTGASSYEQYF.

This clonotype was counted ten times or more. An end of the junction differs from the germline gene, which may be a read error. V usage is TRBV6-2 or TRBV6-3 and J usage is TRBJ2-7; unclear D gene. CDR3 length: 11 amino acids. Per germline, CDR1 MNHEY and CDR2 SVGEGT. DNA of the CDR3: TGTGCCAGCAGTGACTCCTACGAGCAGTACTTC. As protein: CASSDSYEQYF.

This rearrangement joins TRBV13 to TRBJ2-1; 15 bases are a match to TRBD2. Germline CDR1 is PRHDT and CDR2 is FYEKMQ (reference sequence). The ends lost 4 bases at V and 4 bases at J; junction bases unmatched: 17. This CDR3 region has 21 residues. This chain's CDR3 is CASSSPTGLAGGRTAYNEQFF. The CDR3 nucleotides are TGTGCCAGCAGCTCCCCCACGGGACTAGCGGGGGGCCGCACGGCGTACAATGAGCAGTTCTTC. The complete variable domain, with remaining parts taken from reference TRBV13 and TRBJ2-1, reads AAGVIQSPRHLIKEKRETATLKCYPIPRHDTVYWYQQGPGQDPQFLISFYEKMQSDKGSIPDRFSAQQFSDYHSELNMSSLELGDSALYFCASSSPTGLAGGRTAYNEQFFGPGTRLTVL.

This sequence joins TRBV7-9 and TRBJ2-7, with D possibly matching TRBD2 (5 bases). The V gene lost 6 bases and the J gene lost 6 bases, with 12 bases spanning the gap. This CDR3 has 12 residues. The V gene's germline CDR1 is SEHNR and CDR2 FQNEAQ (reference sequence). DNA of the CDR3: TGTGCCAGCAGTGGTTCGGGGTCCGAGCAGTACTTC. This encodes CASSGSGSEQYF.

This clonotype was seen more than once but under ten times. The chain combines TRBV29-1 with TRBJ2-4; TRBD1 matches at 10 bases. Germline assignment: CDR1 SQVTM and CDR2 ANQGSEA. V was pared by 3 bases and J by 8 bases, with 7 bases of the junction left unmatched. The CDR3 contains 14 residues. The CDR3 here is CSVEGTGVGDIQYF. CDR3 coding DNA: TGCAGCGTTGAGGGGACAGGGGTTGGTGACATTCAGTACTTC.